The present TCR beta chain was sequenced within a study of blood T cell repertoires in COVID-19. CDR3 length: 15 amino acids. Germline CDR1 is SGHKS and CDR2 is YYEKEE (reference sequence). Trimming stripped 6 bases from V and 2 bases from J, with 18 bases between. In the authors' methods: Reference gene primer amplification in the assay estimated nucleated cell counts. TCRdb keeps only in-frame clones here, not all; method: immunoSEQ multiplex PCR. From that table come the V and J calls and clone size; the DNA was used to work out D and trimming. Of some 45,000 clones listed, about 82% are singletons.

Input material: peripheral blood. This sequence originates from a man between 65 and 85 years old with acute or convalescent COVID-19. The chain uses TRBV5-5 and TRBJ2-7; possibly TRBD2 for D (6 bases). CDR3 bases: TGTGCCAGCAATCCCCCGGGACGGACTACCTACGAGCAGTACTTC. This codes for CASNPPGRTTYEQYF.